These 27 T cell receptor beta chains came from one sample sequenced in a study of shared clonotypes between healthy human individuals. The table came from immunoSEQ multiplex PCR; TCRdb's copy has only in-frame clones and leaves some out. The profile shows about 1 million clones, under 80% of them singletons. The sequenced material came from memory CD4+ T cells sorted from blood. Subset in this sample: CD45RA-negative fraction. Every receptor here comes from a man between 18 and 35 years old in good health.

This clone has a count of ten or more. J is TRBJ2-7 and V is TRBV6-5, with D possibly being TRBD1 or TRBD2 (6 bases each). Looked up from germline, CDR1 is MNHEY and CDR2 is SVGAGI. The CDR3 extends over 14 amino acids. The V end was cut by 8 bases, the J end by 4 bases, with 18 bases between. The CDR3 reads CASALRGGHYEQYF. CDR3 in DNA: TGTGCCAGCGCCCTCAGGGGAGGTCATTACGAGCAGTACTTC.

Note on this clone: Other DNA sequences in the same sample also yield this CDR3. The chain recombines TRBV5-1 with TRBJ1-2; no clear D gene. The CDR3 length is 14 residues. V dropped 0 bases and J dropped 4 bases, with 10 bases sitting between them. CDR1 and CDR2 from the germline V gene are SGHRS and YFSETQ. The CDR3 DNA reads as TGCGCCAGCAGCTTGGGCCAGTCTGTCTATGGCTACACCTTC. Translation gives CASSLGQSVYGYTF. The variable domain in full, completed from reference TRBV5-1 and TRBJ1-2, reads KAGVTQTPRYLIKTRGQQVTLSCSPISGHRSVSWYQQTPGQGLQFLFEYFSETQRNKGNFPGRFSGRQFSNSRSEMNVSTLELGDSALYLCASSLGQSVYGYTFGSGTRLTVV.

This clone was found a few times. The DNA for the CDR3 is TGTGCCAGCAGCTTAGGATGGGGCCAGGGGTACGAGCAGTACTTC. It yields the protein CASSLGWGQGYEQYF. The chain has TRBV11-2 and TRBJ2-7, with D possibly matching TRBD1 (6 bases). Germline CDR1 reads SGHAT; CDR2 reads FQNNGV. CDR3 length: 15 residues. Trimming removed 1 base from V and 4 bases from J, with 14 bases in between.

CDR3 in DNA: TGTGCCAGCAGCGCAGACAGGGTAGGAAACACCATATATTTT. This translates into CASSADRVGNTIYF. The chain employs TRBV5-4 and TRBJ1-3, with 7 bases identical to TRBD1. The V gene's germline CDR1 is SGHNT and CDR2 YYREEE (reference sequence). The CDR3 covers 14 residues. V was clipped by 4 bases and J by 4 bases; unmatched bases: 5.

This clone has a single count. The chain uses TRBV7-6 and TRBJ2-5; D gene uncertain. Germline CDR1 reads SGHVS; CDR2 reads FNYEAQ. This CDR3 is 14 amino acids long. V was pared by 8 bases and J by 1 base, with 14 bases between. This CDR3 reads CASRISNTQETQYF. The CDR3 DNA follows: TGTGCCAGCCGGATTTCTAATACCCAAGAGACCCAGTACTTC.

This clone was counted a single time. The chain joins TRBV6-6 to TRBJ1-2, with a possible D match to TRBD1 (5 bases). CDR3 length equals 14 residues. The V gene lost 5 bases and the J gene lost 7 bases, with 17 bases spanning the gap. Germline-derived CDR1 and CDR2 are MNHNY and SVGAGI (reference sequence). The CDR3 spells CASSGQANTGGYTF. As DNA, the CDR3 is TGTGCCAGCAGTGGACAAGCCAATACCGGTGGCTACACCTTC.

V is TRBV5-1 and J is TRBJ2-6, with D unresolved. This CDR3 contains 15 residues. CDR1 is SGHRS, CDR2 YFSETQ, per germline. Trimming pared 0 bases from V and 1 base from J, leaving 5 bases between. CDR3 coding DNA: TGCGCCAGCAGCTTGGTCCAGTCTGGGGCCAACGTCCTGACTTTC. It is translated as CASSLVQSGANVLTF.

Comment on this clone: Additional DNA sequences in this sample encode the identical CDR3. The chain recombines TRBV7-2 with TRBJ2-7; TRBD2 might be the D (5 bases). V was trimmed by 1 base and J by 6 bases, leaving 10 bases between them. The CDR3 has 13 residues. Per germline, CDR1 SGHTA and CDR2 FQGNSA. Here the CDR3 DNA reads TGTGCCAGCAGCTTAGGAGTAGCGCTCGAGCAGTACTTC. Translation: CASSLGVALEQYF.

This rearrangement joins TRBV11-2 to TRBJ2-5; D is unresolved. Germline V CDR1 and CDR2: SGHAT, FQNNGV. Trimming cost V 3 bases and J 2 bases, with 10 bases left between them. CDR3 length equals 14 residues. DNA of the CDR3: TGTGCCAGCAGCTTCACAGCAGCACAAGAGACCCAGTACTTC. Translating it yields CASSFTAAQETQYF.

This clone was seen a single time. The chain has TRBV9 and TRBJ1-1; D not resolved. This CDR3 region has 14 residues. The germline CDR1 and CDR2 sequences are SGDLS and YYNGEE. V was pared by 0 bases and J by 5 bases, with 11 bases between. CDR3 amino acids: CASSVEGGKTEAFF. In DNA, the CDR3 is TGTGCCAGCAGCGTAGAAGGTGGCAAGACTGAAGCTTTCTTT.

This chain connects TRBV18 to TRBJ1-5; D is unresolved. The CDR3 extends over 14 amino acids. V was clipped by 6 bases and J by 1 base, with 10 bases between them. Germline CDR1 KGHSH, CDR2 LQKENI. CDR3 in amino acids: CASSLADSNQPQHF. The CDR3 coding sequence is TGTGCCAGCTCCCTGGCAGACAGCAATCAGCCCCAGCATTTT.

The V call is TRBV4-3, the J call TRBJ1-1; 7 nucleotides agree with TRBD1. With V trimmed by 4 bases and J by 7 bases, 12 bases remained unmatched. This CDR3 comprises 15 residues. The V gene's germline CDR1 is LGHNA and CDR2 YSLEER. The CDR3 sequence is CASSLHRGVGSEAFF. The CDR3 DNA reads TGCGCCAGCAGCCTTCACAGGGGTGTAGGGAGTGAAGCTTTCTTT.

This clone has at least ten counts. The J gene is TRBJ1-2, the V gene TRBV5-6, with 8 bases matching TRBD1. Germline CDR1 SGHDT, CDR2 YYEEEE. The CDR3 length is 15 residues. Losses at the gene ends were 4 bases for V and 6 bases for J; bases not matched to a gene: 11. The DNA for the CDR3 is TGTGCCAGCAGCAACCGGGACAGGCCATCACATGGCTACACCTTC. Translating gives CASSNRDRPSHGYTF.

The genes are TRBV28 and TRBJ1-5, with 10 bases matching TRBD1. The J segment lost 6 bases and the V segment lost 10 bases, leaving 12 bases of the junction unmatched. The CDR3 totals 15 residues. Germline V CDR1 and CDR2: MDHEN, SYDVKM. CDR3 bases: TGTGCCATCCAACCCGACAGGGGGCCAGGTCAGCCCCAGCATTTT. Residues: CAIQPDRGPGQPQHF.

Ten or more counts support this clone. The chain joins TRBV2 to TRBJ2-1, with TRBD1 identical over 9 bases. This CDR3 region has 14 residues. Unmatched junction bases numbered 6, after V lost 8 bases and J lost 4 bases. Germline values: CDR1 SNHLY, CDR2 FYNNEI. Here the CDR3 reads CASGRDRAYNEQFF. For the CDR3, the DNA is TGTGCCAGCGGCCGGGACAGGGCTTACAATGAGCAGTTCTTC.

The V gene is TRBV21-1, the J gene TRBJ2-3; the tabulated D call, TRBD2, remains unverified against the DNA. TRBV21-1 is a recognized pseudogene. This CDR3 has 16 residues. The CDR3 DNA follows: TGTGCCAGCAGCAAAGTGGAGGGACTACTCACAGATACGCAGTATTTT. This codes for CASSKVEGLLTDTQYF.

J is TRBJ2-1 and V is TRBV6-5; 9 bases are a match to TRBD1. With 6 bases clipped from V and 8 bases from J, the junction kept 11 bases outside the gene matches. Germline V CDR1 and CDR2: MNHEY, SVGAGI. The CDR3 consists of 15 residues. The chain's CDR3 is CASRGGQGRIDEQFF. The CDR3 coding sequence is TGTGCCAGCAGGGGGGGACAGGGACGGATCGATGAGCAGTTCTTC.

The CDR3 is CAWGTTQETQYF. The CDR3 coding sequence is TGTGCCTGGGGCACCACACAAGAGACCCAGTACTTC. This rearrangement joins TRBV30 to TRBJ2-5; unclear D gene. From germline, CDR1 is GTSNPN and CDR2 SVGIG (reference sequence). This CDR3 spans 12 amino acids. V was shortened by 5 bases and J by 2 bases, with 9 bases between the two germline ends.

The chain carries TRBV7-6 and TRBJ2-1, with 7 bases matching TRBD2. CDR1 SGHVS and CDR2 FNYEAQ come from the germline V gene. The CDR3 extends over 15 amino acids. Unmatched junction bases numbered 6, after V lost 2 bases and J lost 5 bases. The CDR3 reads CASSLRAGENNEQFF. In DNA, the CDR3 is TGTGCCAGCAGCTTACGGGCGGGAGAAAACAATGAGCAGTTCTTC.

The gene calls are TRBV28 and TRBJ2-5; 8 bases agree with TRBD1. The DNA end is more similar to TRBJ2-7, so the J call may be wrong. The germline gives CDR1 MDHEN, CDR2 SYDVKM. The CDR3 loop spans 13 amino acids. The CDR3 DNA follows: TGTGCCAGCAGCCCGACAGGGGTGTACGAGCAGTACTTC. Translation: CASSPTGVYEQYF.

The J gene is TRBJ1-4, the V gene TRBV30, with a weak D call TRBD1 (6 bases). Trimming pared 4 bases from V and 4 bases from J, leaving 10 bases between. The CDR3 runs 13 residues. Germline assignment: CDR1 GTSNPN and CDR2 SVGIG (reference sequence). The DNA of the CDR3 is TGTGCCTGGACCGGGACAATTAATGAAAAACTGTTTTTT. This encodes CAWTGTINEKLFF.

The chain links TRBV21-1 to TRBJ1-5. TRBV21-1 is termed a pseudogene. The CDR3 runs to 16 residues. Here the CDR3 DNA reads TGTGCCAGCAGCAATTTCGAGGCGAGGGGCAATCAGCCCCAGCATTTT. Amino acids: CASSNFEARGNQPQHF.

There are a few counts of this clone. The rearrangement links TRBV7-3 to TRBJ2-2; D unresolved. CDR1 SGHTA and CDR2 FQGTGA come from the germline V gene. The germline V and J ends were trimmed by 1 base and 6 bases, with 6 bases remaining between them. The CDR3 is made up of 13 amino acids. The CDR3 sequence: CASSLRPAGELFF. CDR3 DNA sequence: TGTGCCAGCAGCTTAAGGCCCGCCGGGGAGCTGTTTTTT.

For this clone: Relative to the germline gene, one junction end is altered; a read error may explain this. The chain carries TRBV7-7 and TRBJ2-7; 11 bases are a match to TRBD1. Germline-derived CDR1 and CDR2 are SSHAT and FNYEAQ (reference sequence). The CDR3 has 15 amino acids. The CDR3 DNA follows: TGTGCTAGCAGCCGGGGGACAGGGGGTTCCTACGAGCAGTACTTC. Its translation: CASSRGTGGSYEQYF.

The chain uses TRBV2 and TRBJ1-6; 9 nucleotides agree with TRBD1. Germline values: CDR1 SNHLY, CDR2 FYNNEI. Germline trimming cut 3 bases from V and 3 bases from J; bases unmatched to any gene: 6. The CDR3 has 17 amino acids. CDR3 sequence reads: CASSDPGQGIYNSPLHF. CDR3 bases: TGTGCCAGCAGTGACCCCGGACAGGGGATCTATAATTCACCCCTCCACTTT. The full variable domain, its missing parts supplied by reference TRBV2 and TRBJ1-6, is EPEVTQTPSHQVTQMGQEVILRCVPISNHLYFYWYRQILGQKVEFLVSFYNNEISEKSEIFDDQFSVERPDGSNFTLKIRSTKLEDSAMYFCASSDPGQGIYNSPLHFGNGTRLTVT.

This clone was seen repeatedly, ten times or more. This chain joins TRBV30 and TRBJ2-7; 8 bases align to TRBD2. The CDR3 contains 13 residues. The germline V gene has CDR1 GTSNPN and CDR2 SVGIG (reference sequence). Trimming took 8 bases from V and 1 from J; bases not matched to a gene: 7. This CDR3 reads CARGASGSYEQYF. As DNA, the CDR3 is TGTGCCCGGGGGGCTAGCGGGTCCTACGAGCAGTACTTC.

The chain recombines TRBV7-3 with TRBJ2-5; 9 nucleotides match TRBD2. The germline gives CDR1 SGHTA, CDR2 FQGTGA. This CDR3 comprises 16 residues. V lost 2 bases to trimming and J lost 5 bases; unmatched junction nucleotides: 9. CDR3 nucleotide sequence: TGTGCCAGCAGCTTATCCCCGGGACTAGCTTGGGAGACCCAGTACTTC. It yields the protein CASSLSPGLAWETQYF.